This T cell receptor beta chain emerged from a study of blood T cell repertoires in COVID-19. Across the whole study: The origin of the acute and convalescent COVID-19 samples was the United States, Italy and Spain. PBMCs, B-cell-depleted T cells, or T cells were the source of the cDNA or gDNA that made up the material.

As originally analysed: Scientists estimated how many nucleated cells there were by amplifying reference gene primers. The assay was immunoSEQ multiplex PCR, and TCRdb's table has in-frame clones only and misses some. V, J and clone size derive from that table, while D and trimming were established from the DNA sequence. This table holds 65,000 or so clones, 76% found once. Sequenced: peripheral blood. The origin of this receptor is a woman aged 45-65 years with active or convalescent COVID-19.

Here the CDR3 DNA reads TGTGCCAGCAGCCCTAGGACAGGGACGAACACTGAAGCTTTCTTT. Its translation is CASSPRTGTNTEAFF. The V and J genes are TRBV11-1 and TRBJ1-1; 8 bases map to TRBD1. Germline loops: CDR1 SGHAT, CDR2 FQDESV (reference sequence). The CDR3 contains 15 residues. The trim removed 5 bases at V and 1 base at J, leaving 6 bases unmatched.